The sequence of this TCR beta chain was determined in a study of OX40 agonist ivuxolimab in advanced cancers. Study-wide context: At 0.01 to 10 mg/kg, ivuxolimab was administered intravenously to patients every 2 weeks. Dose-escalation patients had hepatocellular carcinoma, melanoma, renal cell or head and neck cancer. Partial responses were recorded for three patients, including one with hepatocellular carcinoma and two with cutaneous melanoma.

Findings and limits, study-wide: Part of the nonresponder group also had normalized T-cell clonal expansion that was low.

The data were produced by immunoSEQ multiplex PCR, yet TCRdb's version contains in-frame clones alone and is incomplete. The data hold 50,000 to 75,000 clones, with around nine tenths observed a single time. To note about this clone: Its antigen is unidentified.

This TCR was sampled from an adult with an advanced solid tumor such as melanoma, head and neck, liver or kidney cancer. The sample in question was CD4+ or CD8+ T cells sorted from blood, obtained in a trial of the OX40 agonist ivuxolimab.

CDR3 DNA sequence: TGTGCCAGCCGATCAGCGGGAAAGTCCGGGGAGCTGTTTTTT. Protein product: CASRSAGKSGELFF. This chain joins TRBV5-4 and TRBJ2-2, with 7 nucleotides matching TRBD2. This CDR3 region has 14 residues. The J segment lost 6 bases and the V segment lost 7 bases, leaving 9 bases of the junction unmatched. Germline-derived CDR1 and CDR2 are SGHNT and YYREEE (reference sequence).